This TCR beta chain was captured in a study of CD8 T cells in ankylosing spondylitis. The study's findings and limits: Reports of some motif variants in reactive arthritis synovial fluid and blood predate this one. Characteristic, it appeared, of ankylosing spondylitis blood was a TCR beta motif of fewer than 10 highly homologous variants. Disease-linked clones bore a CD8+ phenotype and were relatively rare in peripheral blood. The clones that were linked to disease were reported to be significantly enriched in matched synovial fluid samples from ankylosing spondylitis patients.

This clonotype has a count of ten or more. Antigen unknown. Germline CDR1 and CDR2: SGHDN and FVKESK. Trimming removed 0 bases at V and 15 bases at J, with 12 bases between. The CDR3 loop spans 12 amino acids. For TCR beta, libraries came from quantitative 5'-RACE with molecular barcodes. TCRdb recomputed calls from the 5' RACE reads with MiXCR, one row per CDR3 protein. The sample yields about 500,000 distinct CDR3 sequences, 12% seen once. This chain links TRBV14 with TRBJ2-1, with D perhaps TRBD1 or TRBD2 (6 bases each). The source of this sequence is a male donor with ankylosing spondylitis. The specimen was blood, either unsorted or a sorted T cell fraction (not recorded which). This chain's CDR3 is CASSQDRRGRFF. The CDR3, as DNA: TGTGCCAGCAGCCAAGATAGGAGGGGGAGGTTCTTC.